A single T cell receptor beta chain is shown here with its context. Its antigen target is currently unknown. No much larger clonotype is one base removed from it; base qualities were not supplied. TCRbeta CDR3 regions were amplified from genomic DNA using the immunoSEQ Assay, a bias-controlled multiplex PCR. Under the source paper's analysis protocol: Within the assay, amplification of reference gene primers was used to estimate how many nucleated cells each sample contained. Sequence reads were collapsed and filtered to measure the absolute abundance of every unique TCRbeta CDR3 rearrangement. For each sample, productive Simpson clonality was calculated by taking the square root of Simpson's diversity index across productive rearrangements. TCRdb took over this immuneACCESS table, retaining in-frame rearrangements with V and J assigned. Such tables are incomplete; in checked studies, under half of the missing clones stem from an unresolved V gene, and the remainder is unexplained. The V and J calls and the clone size are those of that table, but D and trimming were determined from the DNA. For this sample the table gives about 120,000 clones, of which around 90% were detected only once. The ten largest account for about 4% of the sample.

The source of the sample is a study of blood T cell repertoires in COVID-19 (dated by TCRdb to about 2020). For the study in its entirety: The collaborator samples originated in the United States, Italy and Spain and spanned the acute and convalescent phases of COVID-19. The prospective study material was composed of cDNA or gDNA derived from T cells, B-cell-depleted T cells, or PBMCs. The dataset comprised deeply sampled blood TCRbeta repertoires from subjects exposed to, actively infected with, or recovered from COVID-19. The repertoires were released in a freely available public database intended as a resource for research on the immune response to SARS-CoV-2. Samples were obtained from the ongoing ImmuneRACE study (first 160 participants) and from 1,000 to 1,500 subjects provided by 6 global collaborators. The sample metadata nearly always contained a de-identified subject ID, COVID-19 status, age in years and sex. Where available, HLA class I and class II types were obtained from metadata supplied by the sample provider rather than from assay-based typing. On the study overall, not on this receptor specifically: How much clinical and demographic metadata was included differed by source and by participant, and the metadata was provided uncurated.

In Seattle, one collaborating source enrolled patients while the infection was active and tracked those patients longitudinally over the course of disease. The collaborating institutions used their own protocols to collect whole blood in K2EDTA tubes. Collaborator samples were shipped for TCRbeta analysis as frozen whole blood, isolated PBMCs, or DNA extracted from either sample type. V is pruned by 5 bases and J by 6 bases, leaving 8 bases of the junction without a gene match. The germline V gene yields SGHTA for CDR1 and FQGNSA for CDR2. From its cysteine to its phenylalanine, the CDR3 spans 15 amino acids. Only CDR3 DNA remains: 45 bases, in frame from the first base.

The sample comprised peripheral blood. This receptor chain uses TRBV7-2 and TRBJ1-5; the central 9 bases match TRBD1. This TCR derives from an older woman with COVID-19, enrolled during active disease. The DNA sequence is given as TGTGCCAGCAGCCCATGGACAGGGGAGACTCAGCCCCAGCATTTT. It codes for CASSPWTGETQPQHF.